A single sample gave rise to the 8 T cell receptor beta chains below, sequenced in a study of regulatory T cells in long-lasting Graves disease. Time point denoted: newly diagnosed GD, antithyroid drugs for less than 3 months. Researchers made the TCR library from RNA that was extracted from PBMCs. Arm-PCR of CDR3 regions and iRepertoire HTBI primers were the basis on which TCR beta libraries were built. TCRdb reprocessed the multiplex PCR reads with MiXCR, giving one entry per CDR3 protein. The sample yields approximately 390,000 distinct CDR3 sequences, roughly 16% seen once. Another study also made use of these data, one on T cells in Graves' hyperthyroidism and ophthalmopathy.

The specimen was peripheral blood mononuclear cells (PBMCs), collected at new diagnosis, from a patient treated with antithyroid drugs. The receptors here all came from a woman in her late teens or twenties with Graves disease.

This clonotype was detected ten times or more. This chain joins TRBV11-2 and TRBJ2-5, with 9 bases that match TRBD2. The germline V gene encodes CDR1 SGHAT and CDR2 FQNNGV. The CDR3 contains 14 residues. After removal of 11 bases from V and 2 bases from J, the junction contained 9 bases not matched to a gene. This chain's CDR3 is CADRSLAGQETQYF. For the CDR3, the DNA is TGTGCCGACAGATCCCTAGCGGGACAAGAGACCCAGTACTTC.

This clonotype was detected ten times or more. The J gene is TRBJ2-3, the V gene TRBV11-3; 7 bases match TRBD2. CDR3 size: 17 residues. CDR1 is SGHNT and CDR2 is YENEEA in the germline V gene. Trimming cost V 1 base and J 1 base; bases outside gene matches: 8. CDR3 nucleotides: TGTGCCAGCAGCTTAGGAACAGGTGCGGGGGGCACAGATACGCAGTATTTT. Translated: CASSLGTGAGGTDTQYF.

With respect to this clonotype: A read error may produce the germline difference seen at one junction end. This rearrangement joins TRBV11-2 to TRBJ2-6; D is ambiguous. Germline lookup yields CDR1 SGHAT and CDR2 FQNNGV. This CDR3 is 16 amino acids long. In DNA form, the CDR3 reads TGTGCCAGCAGCACCAGTACCCTCTCTGAGGCCAACGTCCTGACTTTC. Translated, it gives CASSTSTLSEANVLTF.

As concerns this clonotype: A much larger clone differs from this one at a single base, so this may be a read error. The J gene is TRBJ2-1, the V gene TRBV2, with TRBD1 matching over 9 bases. The trim removed 5 bases at V and 6 bases at J, leaving 8 bases unmatched. The CDR3 sequence is 15 residues long. Germline V lookup: CDR1 SNHLY, CDR2 FYNNEI. CDR3 in DNA: TGTGCCAGCAGTAGACAGGGGGTTGGAGGCAATGAGCAGTTCTTC. Translation gives CASSRQGVGGNEQFF. The variable domain in full, completed from reference TRBV2 and TRBJ2-1, reads EPEVTQTPSHQVTQMGQEVILRCVPISNHLYFYWYRQILGQKVEFLVSFYNNEISEKSEIFDDQFSVERPDGSNFTLKIRSTKLEDSAMYFCASSRQGVGGNEQFFGPGTRLTVL.

This clonotype was counted at least ten times. The chain couples TRBV18 to TRBJ1-1; 7 bases agree with TRBD1. CDR1 is KGHSH and CDR2 is LQKENI in the germline V gene. V dropped 6 bases and J dropped 6; count of bases not matched to a gene: 4. The CDR3 length is 12 residues. CDR3 sequence: CASSSGQPEAFF. DNA for the CDR3: TGTGCCAGCTCGTCGGGACAGCCTGAAGCTTTCTTT.

This clonotype came up a few times. This chain joins TRBV5-6 and TRBJ2-5; 8 positions agree with TRBD2. This CDR3 spans 14 amino acids. Germline-derived CDR1 and CDR2 are SGHDT and YYEEEE. V was clipped by 4 bases and J by 0 bases; unmatched bases: 2. CDR3 nucleotides: TGTGCCAGCAGCAAGGGACTAGACCAAGAGACCCAGTACTTC. It specifies CASSKGLDQETQYF.

This clonotype showed up many times. The chain has TRBV7-9 and TRBJ2-7, with 7 bases aligning to TRBD2. Germline CDR1 reads SEHNR; CDR2 reads FQNEAQ (reference sequence). The CDR3 runs 15 residues. V dropped 4 bases and J dropped 3; count of bases not matched to a gene: 9. CDR3 sequence reads: CASSSRGEGLYEQYF. The CDR3 coding sequence is TGTGCCAGCAGCTCAAGAGGGGAGGGCCTCTACGAGCAGTACTTC.

The chain recombines TRBV7-6 with TRBJ2-2, with 12 nucleotides matching TRBD2. Germline CDR1 is SGHVS and CDR2 is FNYEAQ. Trimming removed 5 bases from V and 3 bases from J; junction bases left unmatched: 7. The CDR3 contains 17 residues. CDR3 protein: CASSNRLAGDDTGELFF. DNA for the CDR3: TGTGCCAGCAGCAACCGACTAGCGGGAGATGACACCGGGGAGCTGTTTTTT.